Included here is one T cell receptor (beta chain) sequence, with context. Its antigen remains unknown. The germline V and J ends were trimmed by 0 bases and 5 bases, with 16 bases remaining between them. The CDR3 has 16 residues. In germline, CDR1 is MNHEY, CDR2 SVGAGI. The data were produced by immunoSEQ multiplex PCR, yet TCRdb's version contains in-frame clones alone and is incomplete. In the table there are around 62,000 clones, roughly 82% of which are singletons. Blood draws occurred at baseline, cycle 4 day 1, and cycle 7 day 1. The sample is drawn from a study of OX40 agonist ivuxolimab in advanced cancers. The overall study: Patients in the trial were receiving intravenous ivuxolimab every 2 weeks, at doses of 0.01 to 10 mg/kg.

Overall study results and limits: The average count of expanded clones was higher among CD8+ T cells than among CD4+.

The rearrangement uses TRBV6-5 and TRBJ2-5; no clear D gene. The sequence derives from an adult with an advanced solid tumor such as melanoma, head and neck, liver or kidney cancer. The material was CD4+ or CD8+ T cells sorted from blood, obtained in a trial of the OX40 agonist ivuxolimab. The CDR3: CASSYSGARRSETQYF. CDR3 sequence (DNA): TGTGCCAGCAGTTACTCGGGTGCGCGACGGAGCGAGACCCAGTACTTC.